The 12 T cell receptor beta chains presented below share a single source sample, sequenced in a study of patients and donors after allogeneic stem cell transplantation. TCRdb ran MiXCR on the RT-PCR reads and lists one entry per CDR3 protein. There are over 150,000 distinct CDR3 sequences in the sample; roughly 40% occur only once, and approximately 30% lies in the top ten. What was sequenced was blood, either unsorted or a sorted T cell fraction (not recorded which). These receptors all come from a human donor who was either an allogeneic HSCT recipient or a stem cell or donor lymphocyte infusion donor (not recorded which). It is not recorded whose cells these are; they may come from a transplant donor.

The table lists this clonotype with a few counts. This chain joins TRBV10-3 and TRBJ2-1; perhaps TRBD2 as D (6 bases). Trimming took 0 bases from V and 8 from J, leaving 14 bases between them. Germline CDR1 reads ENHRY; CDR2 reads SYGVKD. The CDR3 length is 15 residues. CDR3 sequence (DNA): TGTGCCATCAGTGAGTCGACCTCAGCGGGCGATGAGCAGTTCTTC. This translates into CAISESTSAGDEQFF.

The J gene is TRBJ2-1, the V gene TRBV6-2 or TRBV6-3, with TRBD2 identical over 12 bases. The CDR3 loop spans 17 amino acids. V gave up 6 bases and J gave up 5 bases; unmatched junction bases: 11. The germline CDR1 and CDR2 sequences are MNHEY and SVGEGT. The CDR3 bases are TGTGCCAGCAGCAGGACTAGCGGGAACATTATCCACAATGAGCAGTTCTTC. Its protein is CASSRTSGNIIHNEQFF.

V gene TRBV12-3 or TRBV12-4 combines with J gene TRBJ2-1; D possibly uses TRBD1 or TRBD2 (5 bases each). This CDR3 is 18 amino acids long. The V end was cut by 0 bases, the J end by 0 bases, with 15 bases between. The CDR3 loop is CASSLARGELSSYNEQFF. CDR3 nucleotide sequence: TGTGCCAGCAGTTTAGCGCGAGGGGAACTGAGCTCCTACAATGAGCAGTTCTTC.

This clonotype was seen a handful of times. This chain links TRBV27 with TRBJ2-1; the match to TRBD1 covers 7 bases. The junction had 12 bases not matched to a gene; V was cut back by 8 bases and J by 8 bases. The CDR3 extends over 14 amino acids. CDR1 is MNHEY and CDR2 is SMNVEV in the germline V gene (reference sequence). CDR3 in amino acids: CASGAQGVSDEQFF. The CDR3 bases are TGTGCCAGCGGAGCCCAGGGGGTTTCGGATGAGCAGTTCTTC.

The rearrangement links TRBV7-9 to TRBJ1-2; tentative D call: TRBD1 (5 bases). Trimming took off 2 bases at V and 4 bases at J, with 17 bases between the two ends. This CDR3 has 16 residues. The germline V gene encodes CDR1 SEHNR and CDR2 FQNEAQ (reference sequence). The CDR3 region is CASSLLPRDGVYGYTF. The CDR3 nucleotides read TGTGCCAGCAGCTTATTGCCCCGGGACGGAGTCTATGGCTACACCTTC.

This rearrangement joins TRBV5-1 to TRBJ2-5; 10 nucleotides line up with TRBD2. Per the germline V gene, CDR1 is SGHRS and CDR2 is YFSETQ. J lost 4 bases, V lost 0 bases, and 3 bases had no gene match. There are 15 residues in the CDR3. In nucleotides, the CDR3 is TGCGCCAGCAGCTTGGTTAGCGGGAGGCCAGAGACCCAGTACTTC. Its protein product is CASSLVSGRPETQYF.

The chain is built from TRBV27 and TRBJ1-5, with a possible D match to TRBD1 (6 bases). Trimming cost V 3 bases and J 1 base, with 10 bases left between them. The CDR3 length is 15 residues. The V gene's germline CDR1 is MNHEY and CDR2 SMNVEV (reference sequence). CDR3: CASSFWTESNQPQHF. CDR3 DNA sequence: TGTGCCAGCAGTTTCTGGACAGAAAGCAATCAGCCCCAGCATTTT.

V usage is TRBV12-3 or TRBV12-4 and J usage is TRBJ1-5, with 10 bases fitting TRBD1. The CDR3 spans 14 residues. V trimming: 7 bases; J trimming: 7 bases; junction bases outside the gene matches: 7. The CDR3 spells CASTLTGGHQPQHF. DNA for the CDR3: TGTGCCAGCACCCTGACAGGGGGCCACCAGCCCCAGCATTTT.

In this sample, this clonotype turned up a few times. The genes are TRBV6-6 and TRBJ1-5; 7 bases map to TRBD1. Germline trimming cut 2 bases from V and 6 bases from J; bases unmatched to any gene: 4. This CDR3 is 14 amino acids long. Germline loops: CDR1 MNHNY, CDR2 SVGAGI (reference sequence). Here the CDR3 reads CASSYGDRVQPQHF. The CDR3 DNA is TGTGCCAGCAGTTACGGCGACAGGGTTCAGCCCCAGCATTTT.

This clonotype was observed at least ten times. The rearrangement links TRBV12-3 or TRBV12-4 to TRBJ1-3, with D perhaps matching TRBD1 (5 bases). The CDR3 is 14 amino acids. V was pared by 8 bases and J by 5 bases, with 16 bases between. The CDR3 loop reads CASAPWDLRNTIYF. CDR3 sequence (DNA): TGTGCCAGCGCACCTTGGGACCTCAGAAACACCATATATTTT.

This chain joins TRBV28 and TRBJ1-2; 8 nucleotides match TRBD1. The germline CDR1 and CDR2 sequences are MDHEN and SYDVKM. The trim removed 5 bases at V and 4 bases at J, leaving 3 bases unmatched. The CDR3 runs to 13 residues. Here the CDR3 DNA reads TGTGCCAGCAGTGGACAGGGATTCTATGGCTACACCTTC. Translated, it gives CASSGQGFYGYTF.

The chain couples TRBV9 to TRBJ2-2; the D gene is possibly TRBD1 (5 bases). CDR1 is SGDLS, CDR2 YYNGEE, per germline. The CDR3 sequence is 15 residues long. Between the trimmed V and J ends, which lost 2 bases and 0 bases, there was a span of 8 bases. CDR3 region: CASSVGPANTGELFF. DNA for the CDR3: TGTGCCAGCAGCGTGGGGCCGGCGAACACCGGGGAGCTGTTTTTT.